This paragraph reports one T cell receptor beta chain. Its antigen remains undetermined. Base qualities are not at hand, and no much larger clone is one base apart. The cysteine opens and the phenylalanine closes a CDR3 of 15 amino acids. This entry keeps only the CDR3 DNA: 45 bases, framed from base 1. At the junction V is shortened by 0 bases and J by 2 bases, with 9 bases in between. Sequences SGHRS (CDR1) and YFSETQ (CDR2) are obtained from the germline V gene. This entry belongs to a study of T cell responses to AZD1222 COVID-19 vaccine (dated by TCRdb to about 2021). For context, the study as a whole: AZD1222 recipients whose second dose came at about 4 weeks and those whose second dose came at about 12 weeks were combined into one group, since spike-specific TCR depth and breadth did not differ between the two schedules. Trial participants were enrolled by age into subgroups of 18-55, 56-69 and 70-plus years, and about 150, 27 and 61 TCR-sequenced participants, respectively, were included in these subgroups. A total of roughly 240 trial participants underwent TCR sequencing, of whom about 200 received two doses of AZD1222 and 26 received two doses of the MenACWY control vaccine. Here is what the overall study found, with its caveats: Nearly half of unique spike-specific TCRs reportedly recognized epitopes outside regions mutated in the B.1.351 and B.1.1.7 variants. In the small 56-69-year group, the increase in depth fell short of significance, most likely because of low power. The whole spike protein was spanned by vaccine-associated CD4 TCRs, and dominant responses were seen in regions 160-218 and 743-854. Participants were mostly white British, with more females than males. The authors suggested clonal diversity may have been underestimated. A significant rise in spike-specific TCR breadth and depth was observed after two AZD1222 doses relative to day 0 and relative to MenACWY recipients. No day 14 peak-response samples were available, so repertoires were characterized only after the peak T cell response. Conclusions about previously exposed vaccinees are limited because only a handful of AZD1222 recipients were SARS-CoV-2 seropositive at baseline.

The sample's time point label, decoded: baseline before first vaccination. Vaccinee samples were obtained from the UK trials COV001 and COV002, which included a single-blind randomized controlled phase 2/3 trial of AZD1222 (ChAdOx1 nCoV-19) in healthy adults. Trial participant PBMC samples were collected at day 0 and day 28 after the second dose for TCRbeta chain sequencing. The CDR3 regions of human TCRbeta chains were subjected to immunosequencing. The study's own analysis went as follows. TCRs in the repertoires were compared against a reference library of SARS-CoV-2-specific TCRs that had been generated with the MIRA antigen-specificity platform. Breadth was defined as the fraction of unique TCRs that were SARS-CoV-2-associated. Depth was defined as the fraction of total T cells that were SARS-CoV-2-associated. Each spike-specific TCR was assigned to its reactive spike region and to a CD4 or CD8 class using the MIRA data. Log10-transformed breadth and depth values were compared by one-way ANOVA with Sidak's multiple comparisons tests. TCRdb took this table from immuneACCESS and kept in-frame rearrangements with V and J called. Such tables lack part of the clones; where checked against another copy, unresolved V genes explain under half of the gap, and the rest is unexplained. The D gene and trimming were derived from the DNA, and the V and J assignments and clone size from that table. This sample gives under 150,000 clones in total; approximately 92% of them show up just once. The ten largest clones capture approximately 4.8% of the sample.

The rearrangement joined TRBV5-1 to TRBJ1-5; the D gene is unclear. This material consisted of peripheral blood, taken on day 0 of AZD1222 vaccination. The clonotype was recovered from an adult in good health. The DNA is TGCGCCAGCAGCTTGGAAGGGTCGGGCAATCAGCCCCAGCATTTT. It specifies CASSLEGSGNQPQHF.